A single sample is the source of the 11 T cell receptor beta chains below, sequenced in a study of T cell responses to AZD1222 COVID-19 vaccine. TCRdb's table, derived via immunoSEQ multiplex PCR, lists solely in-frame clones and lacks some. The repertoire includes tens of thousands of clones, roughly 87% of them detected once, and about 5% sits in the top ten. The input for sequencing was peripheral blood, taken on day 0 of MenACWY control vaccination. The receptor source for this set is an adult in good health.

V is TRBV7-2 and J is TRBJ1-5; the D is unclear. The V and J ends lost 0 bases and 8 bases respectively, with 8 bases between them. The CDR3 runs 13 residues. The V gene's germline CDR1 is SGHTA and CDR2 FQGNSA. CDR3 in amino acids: CASSLAPNEPQHF. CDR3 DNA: TGTGCCAGCAGCTTAGCGCCGAATGAGCCCCAGCATTTT.

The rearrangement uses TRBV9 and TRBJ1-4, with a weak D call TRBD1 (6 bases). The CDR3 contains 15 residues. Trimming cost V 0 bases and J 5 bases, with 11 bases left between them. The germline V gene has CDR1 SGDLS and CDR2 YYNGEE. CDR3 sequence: CASSVADQGNEKLFF. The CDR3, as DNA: TGTGCCAGCAGCGTAGCGGACCAGGGGAATGAAAAACTGTTTTTT.

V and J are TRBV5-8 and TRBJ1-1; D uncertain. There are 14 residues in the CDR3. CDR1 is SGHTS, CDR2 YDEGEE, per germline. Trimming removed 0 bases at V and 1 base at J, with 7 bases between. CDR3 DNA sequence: TGTGCCAGCAGCTTGGAGTTTTGGAACACTGAAGCTTTCTTT. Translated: CASSLEFWNTEAFF. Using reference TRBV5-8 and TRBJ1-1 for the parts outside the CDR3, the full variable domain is EAGVTQSPTHLIKTRGQQATLRCSPISGHTSVYWYQQALGLGLQFLLWYDEGEERNRGNFPPRFSGRQFPNYSSELNVNALELEDSALYLCASSLEFWNTEAFFGQGTRLTVV.

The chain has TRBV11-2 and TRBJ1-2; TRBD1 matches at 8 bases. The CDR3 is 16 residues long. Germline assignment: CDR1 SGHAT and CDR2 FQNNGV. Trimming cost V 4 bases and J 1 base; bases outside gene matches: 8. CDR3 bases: TGTGCCAGCAGCTATCGGACAGGGAACCTTAACTATGGCTACACCTTC. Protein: CASSYRTGNLNYGYTF.

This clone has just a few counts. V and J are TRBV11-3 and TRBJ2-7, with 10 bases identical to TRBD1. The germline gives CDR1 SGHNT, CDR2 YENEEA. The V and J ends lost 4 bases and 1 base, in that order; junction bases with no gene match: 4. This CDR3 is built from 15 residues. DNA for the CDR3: TGTGCCAGCAGCTCCGGACAGGGGGATTCCTACGAGCAGTACTTC. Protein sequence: CASSSGQGDSYEQYF.

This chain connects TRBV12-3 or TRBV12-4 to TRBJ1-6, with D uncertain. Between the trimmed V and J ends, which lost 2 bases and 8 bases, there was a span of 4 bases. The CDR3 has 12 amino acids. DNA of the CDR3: TGTGCCAGCAGTTTAACCCATTCACCCCTCCACTTT. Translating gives CASSLTHSPLHF.

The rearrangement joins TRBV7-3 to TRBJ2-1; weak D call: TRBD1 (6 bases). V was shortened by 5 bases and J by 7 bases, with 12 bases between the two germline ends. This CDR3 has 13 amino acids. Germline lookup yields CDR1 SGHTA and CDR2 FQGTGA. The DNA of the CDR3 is TGTGCCAGCAGCCCGCAGCAGGGGAATGAGCAGTTCTTC. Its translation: CASSPQQGNEQFF. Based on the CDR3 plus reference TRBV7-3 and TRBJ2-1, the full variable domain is GAGVSQTPSNKVTEKGKYVELRCDPISGHTALYWYRQSLGQGPEFLIYFQGTGAADDSGLPNDRFFAVRPEGSVSTLKIQRTERGDSAVYLCASSPQQGNEQFFGPGTRLTVL.

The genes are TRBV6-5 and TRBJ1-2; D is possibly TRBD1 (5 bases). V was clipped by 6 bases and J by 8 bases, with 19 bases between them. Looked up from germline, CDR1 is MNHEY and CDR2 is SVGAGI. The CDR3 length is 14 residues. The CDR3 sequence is CASSTQGHLNGYTF. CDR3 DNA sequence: TGTGCCAGCAGCACCCAAGGACATTTAAACGGCTACACCTTC.

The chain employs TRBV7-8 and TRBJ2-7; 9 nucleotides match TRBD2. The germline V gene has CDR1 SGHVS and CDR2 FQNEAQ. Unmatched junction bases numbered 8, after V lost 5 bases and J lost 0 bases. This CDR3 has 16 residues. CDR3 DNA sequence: TGTGCCAGCAGCCCTAGAAGCGGGGGGCCCTCCTACGAGCAGTACTTC. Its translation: CASSPRSGGPSYEQYF.

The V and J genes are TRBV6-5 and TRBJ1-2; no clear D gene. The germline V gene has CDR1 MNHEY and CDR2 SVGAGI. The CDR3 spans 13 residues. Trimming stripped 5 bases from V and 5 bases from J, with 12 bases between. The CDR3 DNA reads TGTGCCAGCAGTCCCCTGGTCCCGTATGGCTACACCTTC. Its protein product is CASSPLVPYGYTF.

The CDR3 sequence is CSVEPGDNYGYTF. The CDR3 bases are TGCAGCGTTGAACCAGGGGATAACTATGGCTACACCTTC. The J gene is TRBJ1-2, the V gene TRBV29-1, with D possibly matching TRBD1 (6 bases). The CDR3 contains 13 residues. From germline, CDR1 is SQVTM and CDR2 ANQGSEA. Between the trimmed V and J ends, which lost 2 bases and 1 base, there was a span of 8 bases.